The clone carrying this T cell receptor beta chain was found a few times. Its matching antigen is unknown. This sample is drawn from a study of blood T cells in healthy people across ages. Study-wide results and limits: Expanded clonotype shifts may have been confounded, as the donors had an unknown CMV status.

With a J-beta primer mix and a sample-barcoded 5' primer, a second PCR ran roughly 6 to 11 cycles. TCRdb itself ran the 5' RACE reads through MiXCR, one entry per CDR3 protein. This sample has nearly 800,000 distinct CDR3 sequences, with around 25% found just once. The sample was also linked to a second study, of T cells of mothers and their children. That paper adds: Similar effects of thymic selection on TCR recombination output were recorded in related and unrelated pairs.

The material sequenced was blood. This TCR came from a boy younger than 18 in good health.

CDR3 bases: TGCAGTGCTGGACAGGAGGTTCGACAGCCCCAGCATTTT. It is translated as CSAGQEVRQPQHF. This chain uses TRBV20-1 with TRBJ1-5, with 7 bases matching TRBD1. CDR3 length: 13 residues. Germline lookup yields CDR1 DFQATT and CDR2 SNEGSKA (reference sequence). V was clipped by 5 bases and J by 7 bases; unmatched bases: 8.